This entry lists 27 T cell receptor beta chains sequenced from one sample in a study of immune evolution from preneoplasia to lung adenocarcinoma. Generated by immunoSEQ multiplex PCR, the TCRdb table keeps only in-frame clones and is missing some. The sample shows approximately 4,500 clones, approximately 78% of them seen only once. Sequenced sample: FFPE lung adenocarcinoma in situ tissue. Every receptor here comes from a person aged 70 to 85 with lung adenocarcinoma.

The chain has TRBV10-1 and TRBJ2-1; D might be TRBD2 (5 bases). V was clipped by 6 bases and J by 8 bases, with 23 bases between them. This CDR3 is built from 16 residues. Germline assignment: CDR1 WNHNN and CDR2 SYGVQD (reference sequence). The CDR3 protein is CASSGGLNRIYYEQFF. The CDR3 region has the DNA TGCGCCAGCAGCGGAGGACTTAATCGCATATATTATGAGCAGTTCTTC.

This clone appeared a single time. The chain couples TRBV10-1 to TRBJ2-1; a weak D match, TRBD1 (5 bases). The CDR3 is 15 residues long. V lost 5 bases and J 3 bases, leaving 14 bases between the germline ends. CDR1 WNHNN and CDR2 SYGVQD come from the germline V gene (reference sequence). The CDR3 loop reads CASSIRGGDYNEQFF. CDR3 DNA: TGCGCCAGCAGTATAAGGGGTGGGGACTACAATGAGCAGTTCTTC.

The table lists this clone with a count of one. The chain employs TRBV28 and TRBJ1-1; no clear D gene. Trimming shortened V by 6 bases and J by 7 bases, and 24 bases separated the two germline ends. This CDR3 comprises 16 residues. Germline CDR1 reads MDHEN; CDR2 reads SYDVKM. Here the CDR3 reads CASSGAAEIRVHEAFF. In DNA, the CDR3 is TGTGCCAGCAGCGGAGCAGCCGAAATACGGGTGCATGAAGCTTTCTTT.

The V gene is TRBV5-4, the J gene TRBJ2-5; TRBD2 matches at 10 bases. Unmatched junction bases numbered 17, after V lost 5 bases and J lost 1 base. The CDR3 sequence is 19 residues long. Germline CDR1 is SGHNT and CDR2 is YYREEE (reference sequence). CDR3 DNA sequence: TGTGCCAGCAGTGATCCAGCTAGCGGGGGACCCATGGCCCAAGAGACCCAGTACTTC. Translated, it gives CASSDPASGGPMAQETQYF.

The gene calls are TRBV7-2 and TRBJ2-5, with 7 bases lining up with TRBD1. Germline trimming cut 1 base from V and 5 bases from J; bases unmatched to any gene: 4. Germline CDR1 is SGHTA and CDR2 is FQGNSA. The CDR3 loop spans 14 amino acids. The CDR3 here is CASSLDRGGETQYF. The CDR3 DNA is TGTGCCAGCAGCTTAGACAGGGGCGGGGAGACCCAGTACTTC.

The V call is TRBV13, the J call TRBJ1-4; perhaps TRBD1 as D (5 bases). The CDR3 is 16 amino acids. In germline, CDR1 is PRHDT, CDR2 FYEKMQ (reference sequence). Deletions cut 6 bases from V and 5 bases from J, with 19 bases between. DNA of the CDR3: TGTGCCAGCAGGAAAAAGACAGCGGTCAAGAATGAAAAACTGTTTTTT. It translates to CASRKKTAVKNEKLFF. The full variable domain, its missing parts supplied by reference TRBV13 and TRBJ1-4, is AAGVIQSPRHLIKEKRETATLKCYPIPRHDTVYWYQQGPGQDPQFLISFYEKMQSDKGSIPDRFSAQQFSDYHSELNMSSLELGDSALYFCASRKKTAVKNEKLFFGSGTQLSVL.

This rearrangement joins TRBV5-1 to TRBJ2-5; D uncertain. The germline V gene has CDR1 SGHRS and CDR2 YFSETQ. V lost 4 bases, J lost 0 bases, and 4 bases lay in between. The CDR3 extends over 12 amino acids. This chain's CDR3 is CASSANQETQYF. CDR3 DNA sequence: TGCGCCAGCAGCGCTAACCAAGAGACCCAGTACTTC.

The chain carries TRBV28 and TRBJ2-3; D is possibly TRBD2 (7 bases). There are 15 residues in the CDR3. Trimming took 7 bases from V and 3 from J, leaving 17 bases between them. Germline V CDR1 and CDR2: MDHEN, SYDVKM. CDR3: CASTRVGGGTDTQYF. In DNA form, the CDR3 reads TGTGCCAGCACCAGAGTAGGGGGGGGGACAGATACGCAGTATTTT.

This clone occurred a few times. The V and J genes are TRBV6-6 and TRBJ2-1; D may match TRBD1 or TRBD2 (6 bases each). V lost 6 bases to trimming and J lost 9 bases, with 18 bases between them. Germline V CDR1 and CDR2: MNHNY, SVGAGI (reference sequence). CDR3 length: 14 amino acids. CDR3 coding DNA: TGTGCCAGCAGAGACCCCACGGGGGCGGGTGAGCAGTTCTTC. It encodes CASRDPTGAGEQFF.

This chain uses TRBV9 with TRBJ2-5; D is undetermined. There are 14 residues in the CDR3. In germline, CDR1 is SGDLS, CDR2 YYNGEE. V lost 1 base to trimming and J lost 4 bases, with 11 bases between them. CDR3 residues: CASSVSWSGETQYF. CDR3 DNA sequence: TGTGCCAGCAGCGTAAGCTGGTCGGGAGAGACCCAGTACTTC.

The V call is TRBV11-2, the J call TRBJ2-4, with 7 bases matching TRBD2. The junction had 9 bases not matched to a gene; V was cut back by 5 bases and J by 8 bases. CDR3 length: 14 residues. Germline CDR1 reads SGHAT; CDR2 reads FQNNGV. CDR3 sequence (DNA): TGTGCCAGCAGCCCTCGACTAGCTATGGACATTCAGTACTTC. The encoded protein is CASSPRLAMDIQYF.

This rearrangement joins TRBV27 to TRBJ1-1, with D unresolved. CDR1 is MNHEY, CDR2 SMNVEV, per germline (reference sequence). Trimming took off 3 bases at V and 1 base at J, with 12 bases between the two ends. CDR3 size: 15 residues. CDR3 in DNA: TGTGCCAGCAGTTTTCGGATGCTGGAGAACACTGAAGCTTTCTTT. Protein: CASSFRMLENTEAFF.

The chain uses TRBV7-9 and TRBJ1-3; perhaps TRBD1 as D (6 bases). Germline CDR1 is SEHNR and CDR2 is FQNEAQ (reference sequence). Trimming took 4 bases from V and 0 from J, leaving 16 bases between them. The CDR3 sequence is 17 residues long. In DNA, the CDR3 is TGTGCCAGCAGCTGGGACATAAAACCCAGCTCTGGAAACACCATATATTTT. It is translated as CASSWDIKPSSGNTIYF.

The chain recombines TRBV10-3 with TRBJ2-1; D is uncertain. The CDR3 covers 12 residues. CDR1 is ENHRY, CDR2 SYGVKD, per germline. The ends were cut back, 3 bases at V and 5 bases at J, with 5 bases in the middle. Here the CDR3 DNA reads TGTGCCATCAGTGAATTGGACAATGAGCAGTTCTTC. It yields the protein CAISELDNEQFF.

This clone was found once. The genes are TRBV6-1 and TRBJ1-5; maybe TRBD1 (5 bases). Germline V lookup: CDR1 MNHNS, CDR2 SASEGT. The CDR3 spans 13 residues. V gave up 4 bases and J gave up 4 bases, with 8 bases separating them. The CDR3 region has the DNA TGTGCCAGCAGTGGGTGGGGGAATCAGCCCCAGCATTTT. Translation gives CASSGWGNQPQHF.

The chain combines TRBV5-4 with TRBJ2-5; either TRBD1 or TRBD2 may fit D (5 bases each). The V gene lost 3 bases and the J gene lost 0 bases, with 6 bases spanning the gap. The CDR3 is made up of 13 amino acids. Germline V gene lookup returns CDR1 SGHNT and CDR2 YYREEE (reference sequence). CDR3 coding DNA: TGTGCCAGCAGCTGGGGACACCAAGAGACCCAGTACTTC. Translation: CASSWGHQETQYF. Full variable domain (outside the CDR3, taken from reference TRBV5-4 and TRBJ2-5): ETGVTQSPTHLIKTRGQQVTLRCSSQSGHNTVSWYQQALGQGPQFIFQYYREEENGRGNFPPRFSGLQFPNYSSELNVNALELDDSALYLCASSWGHQETQYFGPGTRLLVL.

This clone was picked up a small number of times. DNA for the CDR3: TGTGCCAGCAGCCTGGCCATGAACACTGAAGCTTTCTTT. It specifies CASSLAMNTEAFF. V is TRBV14 and J is TRBJ1-1; D uncertain. Germline values: CDR1 SGHDN, CDR2 FVKESK. Trimming took off 4 bases at V and 0 bases at J, with 6 bases between the two ends. The CDR3 sequence is 13 residues long.

The chain carries TRBV29-1 and TRBJ2-7; D is unclear. CDR1 and CDR2 from the germline V gene are SQVTM and ANQGSEA. CDR3 length: 12 residues. Trimming removed 4 bases from V and 4 bases from J, with 11 bases in between. Written as DNA, the CDR3 is TGCAGCGTTGGCTACACAGCATACGAGCAGTACTTC. Its protein product is CSVGYTAYEQYF.

The chain couples TRBV7-8 to TRBJ2-1; no definite D call. V was shortened by 2 bases and J by 0 bases, with 8 bases between the two germline ends. Per the germline V gene, CDR1 is SGHVS and CDR2 is FQNEAQ. This CDR3 has 15 residues. The CDR3 region has the DNA TGTGCCAGCAGCTTATATTCTAGCTCCTACAATGAGCAGTTCTTC. This sequence encodes CASSLYSSSYNEQFF.

The chain couples TRBV14 to TRBJ1-1; TRBD1 is a possible D gene (6 bases). The CDR3 is made up of 13 amino acids. V gave up 0 bases and J gave up 11 bases, with 13 bases separating them. The germline V gene encodes CDR1 SGHDN and CDR2 FVKESK. The CDR3 region is CASSQDLGGGAFF. The CDR3 nucleotides are TGTGCCAGCAGCCAAGATCTTGGGGGCGGTGCTTTCTTT.

The chain has TRBV7-9 and TRBJ1-2; D might be TRBD1 (6 bases). Trimming took off 0 bases at V and 4 bases at J, with 12 bases between the two ends. This CDR3 has 15 residues. Germline CDR1 is SEHNR and CDR2 is FQNEAQ (reference sequence). CDR3 nucleotide sequence: TGTGCCAGCAGCTTAGCGCAGGCAGGGGTCTATGGCTACACCTTC. It specifies CASSLAQAGVYGYTF. The full variable domain, completed using reference TRBV7-9 and TRBJ1-2, is DTGVSQNPRHKITKRGQNVTFRCDPISEHNRLYWYRQTLGQGPEFLTYFQNEAQLEKSRLLSDRFSAERPKGSFSTLEIQRTEQGDSAMYLCASSLAQAGVYGYTFGSGTRLTVV.

This CDR3 reads CASTPSGPNEKLFF. For the CDR3, the DNA is TGTGCCAGCACCCCGTCGGGGCCTAATGAAAAACTGTTTTTT. V and J are TRBV27 and TRBJ1-4; a weak D match, TRBD1 (5 bases). This CDR3 region has 14 residues. Germline CDR1 reads MNHEY; CDR2 reads SMNVEV (reference sequence). Between the trimmed V and J ends, which lost 7 bases and 3 bases, there was a span of 12 bases.

V is TRBV7-2 and J is TRBJ1-2, with D possibly being TRBD1 (6 bases). The ends were cut back, 5 bases at V and 5 bases at J, with 18 bases in the middle. Per the germline V gene, CDR1 is SGHTA and CDR2 is FQGNSA. This CDR3 has 15 amino acids. The CDR3 DNA reads as TGTGCCAGCAGCCCATATTCACTGGACAGATATGGCTACACCTTC. This sequence encodes CASSPYSLDRYGYTF.

The rearrangement uses TRBV15 and TRBJ2-7; D might be TRBD1 or TRBD2, each matching 5 bases. From germline, CDR1 is LNHNV and CDR2 YYDKDF (reference sequence). Trimming removed 5 bases from V and 3 bases from J, with 14 bases in between. The CDR3 totals 14 residues. The CDR3 here is CATSVRDGLYEQYF. The CDR3 coding sequence is TGTGCCACCAGCGTCCGGGACGGACTCTACGAGCAGTACTTC.

The rearrangement joins TRBV21-1 to TRBJ2-7; TRBD2 was called by the table and not checked on the DNA. TRBV21-1 is a listed pseudogene. This CDR3 spans 15 amino acids. The CDR3 coding sequence is TGTGCCAGCAGCAAAGCGCGAGGCGGTCCCTACGAGCAGTACTTC. This encodes CASSKARGGPYEQYF.

The gene calls are TRBV5-5 and TRBJ2-7, with D perhaps matching TRBD1 (6 bases). Per the germline V gene, CDR1 is SGHKS and CDR2 is YYEKEE (reference sequence). V was pared by 7 bases and J by 1 base, with 12 bases between. This CDR3 spans 13 amino acids. The CDR3 DNA sequence: TGTGCCAGCTCCCGGCAGGGGTCCTACGAGCAGTACTTC. Residues: CASSRQGSYEQYF. Drawing the rest from reference TRBV5-5 and TRBJ2-7, the complete variable domain is DAGVTQSPTHLIKTRGQQVTLRCSPISGHKSVSWYQQVLGQGPQFIFQYYEKEERGRGNFPDRFSARQFPNYSSELNVNALLLGDSALYLCASSRQGSYEQYFGPGTRLTVT.

This clone was detected only a few times. V is TRBV5-1 and J is TRBJ2-7; TRBD2 matches at 10 bases. From germline, CDR1 is SGHRS and CDR2 YFSETQ. The CDR3 consists of 16 residues. With V trimmed by 3 bases and J by 5 bases, 11 bases remained unmatched. CDR3: CASSWGSGGALNEQYF. The DNA of the CDR3 is TGCGCCAGCAGCTGGGGAAGCGGGGGGGCCTTGAACGAGCAGTACTTC.